This T cell receptor (beta chain) was identified during a study of T cell changes during pregnancy in multiple sclerosis. Method: immunoSEQ multiplex PCR; TCRdb's copy keeps in-frame clones and lacks some. The table includes 65,000 to 85,000 clones, almost 90% detected once. The length of the CDR3 is 12 residues. Trimming removed 4 bases at V and 1 base at J, with 6 bases between. The V gene's germline CDR1 is SGHDT and CDR2 YYEEEE. This chain connects TRBV5-6 to TRBJ2-7; D remains unclear. This receptor was taken from a female donor in good health, enrolled as a control in a pregnancy study. Sequencing used peripheral blood, obtained after pregnancy. CDR3 sequence: CASSQNSYEQYF. The CDR3 DNA sequence: TGTGCCAGCAGCCAAAATTCCTACGAGCAGTACTTC. Using reference TRBV5-6 and TRBJ2-7 for the parts outside the CDR3, the full variable domain is DAGVTQSPTHLIKTRGQQVTLRCSPKSGHDTVSWYQQALGQGPQFIFQYYEEEERQRGNFPDRFSGHQFPNYSSELNVNALLLGDSALYLCASSQNSYEQYFGPGTRLTVT.